Presented here are 32 T cell receptor beta chains from one specimen sequenced in a study of post-analysis software for immune sequencing data. General study points: When patients were compared with controls, 4 or 5 TRBV segments were more frequent, TRBV5-6, TRBV5-1 and TRBV20-1 among them.

cDNA libraries of TCR beta carried unique molecular identifiers. One entry per CDR3 protein, called by TCRdb with MiXCR from the PCR reads. Of about half a million distinct CDR3 sequences in the sample, 34% were seen once. These receptors are not linked to any known antigen. Sequenced sample: blood. All receptors come from a girl younger than 18 with multiple sclerosis.

V and J are TRBV7-9 and TRBJ2-1; D may correspond to TRBD1 or TRBD2 (5 bases each). Germline V CDR1 and CDR2: SEHNR, FQNEAQ (reference sequence). Between the trimmed V and J ends, which lost 1 base and 0 bases, there was a span of 13 bases. The CDR3 is made up of 17 amino acids. The CDR3 loop reads CASSLGRTTSSYNEQFF. The CDR3 DNA reads TGTGCCAGCAGCTTAGGGAGGACAACGAGCTCCTACAATGAGCAGTTCTTC.

The genes are TRBV7-2 and TRBJ2-7, with 8 bases identical to TRBD1. From germline, CDR1 is SGHTA and CDR2 FQGNSA. Germline trimming cut 4 bases from V and 3 bases from J; bases unmatched to any gene: 11. CDR3 length: 16 residues. The CDR3: CASSSYPRTGHYEQYF. Written as DNA, the CDR3 is TGTGCCAGCAGCTCTTATCCACGGACAGGGCACTACGAGCAGTACTTC.

This clonotype was observed a handful of times. The chain recombines TRBV6-1 with TRBJ1-2; no reliable D call. With 1 base removed from V and 1 base from J, the gap between germline ends came to 16 bases. Germline-derived CDR1 and CDR2 are MNHNS and SASEGT. This CDR3 is 17 amino acids long. As DNA, the CDR3 is TGTGCCAGCAGTGAAGTTTTTTTGGTCAGCTTTAACTATGGCTACACCTTC. Protein sequence: CASSEVFLVSFNYGYTF.

This clonotype appeared a few times. V and J are TRBV20-1 and TRBJ1-2; TRBD1 matches 9 bases. CDR1 and CDR2 (germline): DFQATT, SNEGSKA (reference sequence). The CDR3 sequence is 13 residues long. Trimming at V came to 4 bases and at J to 10 bases, leaving 10 bases not matched to a gene. CDR3 sequence (DNA): TGCAGTGCTATGAACAGGGGGCGCGGGTCCTACACCTTC. It is translated as CSAMNRGRGSYTF.

The CDR3 nucleotides read TGTGCCAGCAGTTACCTCGGGGGTCTCCCTCTGTCGGAGCAGTTCTTC. Its protein product is CASSYLGGLPLSEQFF. V gene TRBV6-5 combines with J gene TRBJ2-1; TRBD2 might be the D (6 bases). The V gene's germline CDR1 is MNHEY and CDR2 SVGAGI. This CDR3 is 16 amino acids long. Between the trimmed V and J ends, which lost 2 bases and 10 bases, there was a span of 21 bases.

This clonotype has a handful of counts. The J gene is TRBJ1-2, the V gene TRBV4-1, with D possibly TRBD1 on 5 matching bases. Trimming took 4 bases from V and 4 from J, leaving 16 bases between them. This CDR3 has 15 residues. CDR1 is MGHRA and CDR2 is YSYEKL in the germline V gene. This CDR3 reads CASSRPGLALYGYTF. The DNA for the CDR3 is TGCGCCAGCAGCCGTCCGGGACTGGCCCTCTATGGCTACACCTTC.

This clonotype was seen many times. The chain recombines TRBV29-1 with TRBJ2-5; tentatively, D is TRBD1 (5 bases). CDR1 is SQVTM, CDR2 ANQGSEA, per germline. Trimming pared 7 bases from V and 5 bases from J, leaving 17 bases between. This CDR3 spans 13 amino acids. As DNA, the CDR3 is TGCAGCGCATCGGACACTTTTGGGGAGACCCAGTACTTC. Its translation is CSASDTFGETQYF.

This clonotype was counted between two and nine times. The chain links TRBV4-2 to TRBJ2-3, with TRBD2 matching 9 bases. Trimming removed 0 bases from V and 6 bases from J; junction bases left unmatched: 7. This CDR3 comprises 16 residues. CDR1 LGHNA and CDR2 YNFKEQ come from the germline V gene. CDR3 coding DNA: TGTGCCAGCAGCCAAGATTTTGCTAGCGGGGCTGATACGCAGTATTTT. It codes for CASSQDFASGADTQYF.

The chain is built from TRBV2 and TRBJ2-1, with D perhaps matching TRBD1 (6 bases). With 8 bases removed from V and 6 bases from J, the gap between germline ends came to 20 bases. In germline, CDR1 is SNHLY, CDR2 FYNNEI. The CDR3 runs 15 residues. The CDR3 spells CASPPTGKIGNEQFF. The CDR3, as DNA: TGTGCCAGCCCCCCCACAGGGAAGATCGGCAATGAGCAGTTCTTC.

In this sample, this clonotype turned up a few times. Here the CDR3 DNA reads TGTGCCAGCAGTTTAGGGCCCTTAGCCTTCCAAGAGACCCAGTACTTC. Its protein product is CASSLGPLAFQETQYF. The genes are TRBV12-3 or TRBV12-4 and TRBJ2-5, with unresolved D. Trimming took 1 base from V and 1 from J, leaving 13 bases between them. This CDR3 contains 16 residues.

This clonotype was found a few times. The chain employs TRBV4-1 and TRBJ2-5; D possibly uses TRBD1 or TRBD2 (5 bases each). Trimming took off 4 bases at V and 7 bases at J, with 16 bases between the two ends. This CDR3 has 14 amino acids. Germline V CDR1 and CDR2: MGHRA, YSYEKL. The CDR3 sequence: CASSLGPGGGTQYF. DNA of the CDR3: TGCGCCAGCAGCCTGGGACCCGGCGGAGGGACCCAGTACTTC.

Ten or more counts support this clonotype. This chain joins TRBV6-5 and TRBJ2-5; no clear D gene. Germline CDR1 and CDR2: MNHEY and SVGAGI. V lost 0 bases to trimming and J lost 5 bases, with 10 bases between them. CDR3 length equals 14 residues. CDR3 residues: CASSYSHFEETQYF. The CDR3 coding sequence is TGTGCCAGCAGTTACTCTCATTTTGAGGAGACCCAGTACTTC.

This clonotype was seen only a few times. V gene TRBV15 combines with J gene TRBJ1-4; D perhaps matches TRBD1 (5 bases). Germline CDR1 LNHNV, CDR2 YYDKDF (reference sequence). Trimming left V 1 base short and J 4 bases short, with 7 bases between. This CDR3 is built from 14 residues. The CDR3: CATSRGGDNEKLFF. CDR3 in DNA: TGTGCCACCAGCAGAGGGGGGGATAATGAAAAACTGTTTTTT.

The V gene is TRBV20-1, the J gene TRBJ2-1; possibly TRBD2 for D (5 bases). CDR3 length: 13 residues. The germline V gene has CDR1 DFQATT and CDR2 SNEGSKA (reference sequence). V was shortened by 1 base and J by 6 bases, with 10 bases between the two germline ends. Here the CDR3 reads CSARVWAGNEQFF. CDR3 coding DNA: TGCAGTGCTAGAGTGTGGGCGGGCAATGAGCAGTTCTTC.

A word on this clonotype: The conserved final phenylalanine or tryptophan is absent from the CDR3, which likely points to a read error. The V and J genes are TRBV7-9 and TRBJ2-5; D could derive from TRBD1 or TRBD2 (5 bases each). Germline V gene sequence: CDR1 SEHNR, CDR2 FQNEAQ (reference sequence). V was shortened by 0 bases and J by 5 bases, with 16 bases between the two germline ends. This CDR3 comprises 16 residues. The CDR3 sequence is CASSLATPRGSETQYS. CDR3 nucleotides: TGTGCCAGCAGCTTAGCAACCCCTCGGGGCAGCGAGACCCAGTACTCC.

This chain links TRBV4-1 with TRBJ2-3; tentative D call: TRBD2 (6 bases). Deletions cut 5 bases from V and 5 bases from J, with 11 bases between. This CDR3 is 13 amino acids long. The germline CDR1 and CDR2 sequences are MGHRA and YSYEKL. CDR3: CASSGGEEDTQYF. CDR3 bases: TGCGCCAGCAGCGGCGGGGAGGAAGATACGCAGTATTTT.

The V call is TRBV24-1, the J call TRBJ2-7; a weak D match, TRBD2 (6 bases). This CDR3 spans 13 amino acids. Germline CDR1 is KGHDR and CDR2 is SFDVKD. Trimming cost V 5 bases and J 7 bases, with 14 bases left between them. The CDR3 DNA reads as TGTGCCACCAGTGCCTGGGGGGAAGGAGAGCAGTACTTC. It translates to CATSAWGEGEQYF.

The rearrangement joins TRBV29-1 to TRBJ1-5, with TRBD1 identical over 7 bases. V gave up 7 bases and J gave up 4 bases; unmatched junction bases: 16. The V gene's germline CDR1 is SQVTM and CDR2 ANQGSEA. The length of the CDR3 is 16 residues. The CDR3 coding sequence is TGCAGCGCCGTGGGGACAGCGGTAGGGGGGAATCAGCCCCAGCATTTT. This codes for CSAVGTAVGGNQPQHF.

This sequence joins TRBV6-6 and TRBJ1-1; no firm D call. Germline V gene data show CDR1 as MNHNY and CDR2 as SVGAGI (reference sequence). The CDR3 spans 14 residues. V shed 3 bases and J shed 0 bases, with 8 bases lying between them. The CDR3 reads CASSYGSLNTEAFF. The CDR3 DNA follows: TGTGCCAGCAGTTATGGTTCTCTGAACACTGAAGCTTTCTTT.

For this clonotype: A much larger clone differs by one base, so this may be a read error. The rearrangement joins TRBV7-8 to TRBJ1-4; weak D call: TRBD1 (5 bases). The CDR3 sequence is 14 residues long. Germline-derived CDR1 and CDR2 are SGHVS and FQNEAQ. The V gene lost 5 bases and the J gene lost 4 bases, with 11 bases spanning the gap. CDR3 nucleotide sequence: TGTGCCAGCAGCCCGGGACGGCTTAATGAAAAACTGTTTTTT. It encodes CASSPGRLNEKLFF.

The rearrangement joins TRBV27 to TRBJ1-1; D unclear. The CDR3 has 13 residues. The ends were cut back, 5 bases at V and 7 bases at J, with 14 bases in the middle. CDR1 MNHEY and CDR2 SMNVEV come from the germline V gene (reference sequence). The CDR3 spells CASSVTAFGEAFF. For the CDR3, the DNA is TGTGCCAGCAGTGTGACGGCTTTCGGTGAAGCTTTCTTT.

This clonotype was seen only a few times. V and J are TRBV20-1 and TRBJ2-5, with 11 bases matching TRBD2. With 2 bases clipped from V and 5 bases from J, the junction kept 4 bases outside the gene matches. The CDR3 is 14 residues long. Germline values: CDR1 DFQATT, CDR2 SNEGSKA (reference sequence). The CDR3 sequence: CSARPSGGSETQYF. The CDR3 DNA is TGCAGTGCTAGACCTAGCGGGGGGTCCGAGACCCAGTACTTC.

V is TRBV9 and J is TRBJ1-1; no reliable D call. V dropped 3 bases and J dropped 4 bases, with 16 bases sitting between them. CDR1 and CDR2 from the germline V gene are SGDLS and YYNGEE. This CDR3 region has 15 residues. CDR3 protein: CASSASASRSTEAFF. Written as DNA, the CDR3 is TGTGCCAGCAGCGCCTCTGCGTCCAGGTCCACTGAAGCTTTCTTT. The variable domain in full, with the rest retrieved from reference TRBV9 and TRBJ1-1, is DSGVTQTPKHLITATGQRVTLRCSPRSGDLSVYWYQQSLDQGLQFLIQYYNGEERAKGNILERFSAQQFPDLHSELNLSSLELGDSALYFCASSASASRSTEAFFGQGTRLTVV.

Notes on this clonotype: One end of the junction varies from germline; a read error may be responsible. DNA of the CDR3: TGTGCCAGCAGTGAAAGGCTAGCGGGGTTCTGGGCAGATTCGCAGTATTTT. Residues: CASSERLAGFWADSQYF. V and J are TRBV2 and TRBJ2-3; 9 positions agree with TRBD2. Germline CDR1 reads SNHLY; CDR2 reads FYNNEI. The CDR3 covers 17 residues.

The chain has TRBV5-1 and TRBJ2-5, with 10 bases that match TRBD1. The CDR3 is 14 residues long. J lost 2 bases, V lost 8 bases, and 6 bases had no gene match. CDR1 and CDR2 from the germline V gene are SGHRS and YFSETQ. The CDR3 spells CASRGTGEQETQYF. In DNA, the CDR3 is TGCGCCAGTCGTGGGACAGGGGAACAAGAGACCCAGTACTTC.

This clonotype was counted between two and nine times. The rearrangement links TRBV4-1 to TRBJ2-1; tentatively, D is TRBD1 or TRBD2 (5 bases each). Germline V CDR1 and CDR2: MGHRA, YSYEKL. This CDR3 has 14 amino acids. V shed 3 bases and J shed 7 bases, with 13 bases lying between them. The CDR3 sequence: CASSHLRDGNEQFF. The CDR3 DNA is TGCGCCAGCAGCCACCTCAGGGACGGGAATGAGCAGTTCTTC.

This clonotype was counted between two and nine times. The V call is TRBV7-9, the J call TRBJ2-3; TRBD2 aligns across 13 bases. The CDR3 spans 18 residues. Germline values: CDR1 SEHNR, CDR2 FQNEAQ (reference sequence). Trimming cost V 3 bases and J 2 bases; bases outside gene matches: 8. The CDR3 loop reads CASSLKTGLAGDTDTQYF. The DNA of the CDR3 is TGTGCCAGCAGCTTGAAAACAGGACTAGCGGGGGACACAGATACGCAGTATTTT.

The rearrangement links TRBV9 to TRBJ1-5; possibly TRBD1 for D (6 bases). With 3 bases removed from V and 0 bases from J, the gap between germline ends came to 13 bases. This CDR3 is built from 16 residues. The V gene's germline CDR1 is SGDLS and CDR2 YYNGEE. The CDR3 loop reads CASSARTEYSNQPQHF. The DNA for the CDR3 is TGTGCCAGCAGCGCCCGGACAGAATATAGCAATCAGCCCCAGCATTTT.

The gene calls are TRBV5-5 and TRBJ1-2; no reliable D call. From germline, CDR1 is SGHKS and CDR2 YYEKEE (reference sequence). Deletions cut 0 bases from V and 13 bases from J, with 16 bases between. CDR3 length: 13 residues. CDR3 sequence reads: CASSLEVLSVCTF. In DNA, the CDR3 is TGTGCCAGCAGCTTGGAGGTCCTGTCCGTCTGCACCTTC.

This rearrangement joins TRBV7-6 to TRBJ2-3; D may be TRBD2 (5 bases). CDR1 SGHVS and CDR2 FNYEAQ come from the germline V gene. With 3 bases removed from V and 2 bases from J, the gap between germline ends came to 21 bases. The CDR3 has 18 residues. CDR3 coding DNA: TGTGCCAGCAGCTTTAGCGTTCACTTAATGAAAAACACAGATACGCAGTATTTT. This gives the protein CASSFSVHLMKNTDTQYF.

The chain's CDR3 is CASSSPWGGNTEAFF. Written as DNA, the CDR3 is TGTGCCAGCAGCTCCCCCTGGGGGGGGAACACTGAAGCTTTCTTT. The V gene is TRBV11-2, the J gene TRBJ1-1, with D perhaps matching TRBD1 (5 bases). The V gene lost 4 bases and the J gene lost 1 base, with 13 bases spanning the gap. CDR3 length: 15 amino acids. CDR1 and CDR2 (germline): SGHAT, FQNNGV.

This chain connects TRBV20-1 to TRBJ2-1; 9 bases are a match to TRBD2. J gave up 5 bases and V 6 bases, and 11 bases lay outside the gene matches. The CDR3 sequence is 15 residues long. CDR1 DFQATT and CDR2 SNEGSKA come from the germline V gene (reference sequence). The CDR3 region is CSAAPRASGNNEQFF. Written as DNA, the CDR3 is TGCAGTGCCGCACCGCGGGCTAGCGGGAACAATGAGCAGTTCTTC.